Listed here are 23 T cell receptor beta chains from one sample, sequenced in a study of T cell clones after liver transplantation. TCRdb keeps only in-frame clones here, not all; method: immunoSEQ multiplex PCR. The sample holds nearly 45,000 clones, about 86% seen once. The sample was CD4+ T cells from blood, taken 24 months after liver transplant. The receptors originated from a human patient who received a liver transplant. Some T cells may be transferred from the graft donor.

This chain uses TRBV2 with TRBJ1-1; 10 bases align to TRBD1. The germline V gene encodes CDR1 SNHLY and CDR2 FYNNEI. V gave up 6 bases and J gave up 5 bases; unmatched junction bases: 6. The CDR3 length is 14 residues. CDR3 region: CASRSGTGDTEAFF. CDR3 in DNA: TGTGCCAGCAGATCCGGGACAGGGGATACTGAAGCTTTCTTT.

This chain joins TRBV7-9 and TRBJ2-4, with 7 bases identical to TRBD1. The CDR3 length is 14 residues. J lost 8 bases, V lost 5 bases, and 9 bases had no gene match. CDR1 is SEHNR, CDR2 FQNEAQ, per germline (reference sequence). The CDR3 loop reads CASSTGTAGDIQYF. The CDR3 DNA follows: TGTGCCAGCAGCACGGGGACAGCTGGGGACATTCAGTACTTC. Full variable domain (outside the CDR3, taken from reference TRBV7-9 and TRBJ2-4): DTGVSQNPRHKITKRGQNVTFRCDPISEHNRLYWYRQTLGQGPEFLTYFQNEAQLEKSRLLSDRFSAERPKGSFSTLEIQRTEQGDSAMYLCASSTGTAGDIQYFGAGTRLSVL.

The CDR3 region is CASSSEMGRSYNSPLHF. The CDR3 bases are TGTGCCAGCTCATCGGAGATGGGTCGCTCCTATAATTCACCCCTCCACTTT. This chain links TRBV18 with TRBJ1-6; D is uncertain. Trimming removed 5 bases at V and 0 bases at J, with 14 bases between. CDR3 length: 17 residues. Germline V CDR1 and CDR2: KGHSH, LQKENI.

The V and J genes are TRBV7-2 and TRBJ2-2, with 9 bases identical to TRBD2. This CDR3 region has 17 residues. Germline V gives CDR1 SGHTA, CDR2 FQGNSA. V was pared by 4 bases and J by 1 base, with 7 bases of the junction left unmatched. The CDR3 coding sequence is TGTGCCAGCAGCTCACCTGTTAGCGGGGGGAACACCGGGGAGCTGTTTTTT. Translated, it gives CASSSPVSGGNTGELFF.

This clone came up once. The chain recombines TRBV5-1 with TRBJ1-3, with D maybe TRBD1 (6 bases). This CDR3 has 14 amino acids. V dropped 0 bases and J dropped 2 bases, with 6 bases sitting between them. In germline, CDR1 is SGHRS, CDR2 YFSETQ. CDR3 protein: CASSLDRAGNTIYF. The CDR3 nucleotides are TGCGCCAGCAGCTTGGACAGGGCTGGAAACACCATATATTTT.

The chain carries TRBV28 and TRBJ2-7; D gene uncertain. This CDR3 has 15 amino acids. V lost 5 bases to trimming and J lost 5 bases, with 19 bases between them. Germline CDR1 and CDR2: MDHEN and SYDVKM. The CDR3 DNA follows: TGTGCCAGCAGTCTGGCCGGTAAAGCTGTGGACGAGCAGTACTTC. It yields the protein CASSLAGKAVDEQYF.

CDR3: CASSPDYRDYTEAFF. CDR3 nucleotide sequence: TGTGCCAGCTCACCAGACTACAGGGATTACACTGAAGCTTTCTTT. The rearrangement joins TRBV18 to TRBJ1-1; weak D call: TRBD1 (6 bases). From germline, CDR1 is KGHSH and CDR2 LQKENI. This CDR3 has 15 residues. The V end was cut by 2 bases, the J end by 3 bases, with 13 bases between.

The chain has TRBV6-1 and TRBJ2-7; the match to TRBD1 covers 8 bases. The CDR3 has 17 residues. Germline V gene sequence: CDR1 MNHNS, CDR2 SASEGT. V was clipped by 0 bases and J by 7 bases; unmatched bases: 14. CDR3 nucleotides: TGTGCCAGCAGTGAAGCAGGGACAGGCCCCCCGAGGAGTGAGCAGTACTTC. It specifies CASSEAGTGPPRSEQYF.

The rearrangement joins TRBV29-1 to TRBJ2-3; TRBD2 aligns across 11 bases. This CDR3 region has 14 residues. CDR1 is SQVTM, CDR2 ANQGSEA, per germline. Losses at the gene ends were 6 bases for V and 2 bases for J; bases not matched to a gene: 4. The CDR3 sequence: CSVPTSGITDTQYF. The CDR3 DNA is TGCAGCGTCCCGACTAGCGGGATCACAGATACGCAGTATTTT.

The CDR3 DNA sequence: TGTGCCAGCTCACCCCCGTTGAAGGGGGCGGACGAGCAGTACTTC. Protein sequence: CASSPPLKGADEQYF. V gene TRBV18 combines with J gene TRBJ2-7; TRBD1 matches at 7 bases. CDR3 size: 15 residues. Trimming cost V 3 bases and J 5 bases; bases outside gene matches: 10. Germline V gene data show CDR1 as KGHSH and CDR2 as LQKENI.

The rearrangement uses TRBV28 and TRBJ2-2; 12 positions agree with TRBD1. The ends lost 8 bases at V and 8 bases at J; junction bases unmatched: 6. The V gene's germline CDR1 is MDHEN and CDR2 SYDVKM. The CDR3 runs to 14 residues. Written as DNA, the CDR3 is TGTGCCAGCCGGGACAGGGGGCCTTCGGGGGAGCTGTTTTTT. This sequence encodes CASRDRGPSGELFF.

J is TRBJ1-2 and V is TRBV27; D unclear. Trimming stripped 7 bases from V and 4 bases from J, with 16 bases between. Germline V lookup: CDR1 MNHEY, CDR2 SMNVEV (reference sequence). This CDR3 has 14 residues. The CDR3 DNA follows: TGTGCCAGCACCACTCTGGTGGGCAGCTATGGCTACACCTTC. Its translation: CASTTLVGSYGYTF.

This sequence joins TRBV2 and TRBJ2-3, with TRBD1 as a possible D gene (6 bases). Per the germline V gene, CDR1 is SNHLY and CDR2 is FYNNEI. Trimming removed 8 bases at V and 0 bases at J, with 15 bases between. CDR3 length equals 15 residues. The CDR3 coding sequence is TGTGCCAGCTCGGTCCAGGGGCGAAGCACAGATACGCAGTATTTT. Its translation is CASSVQGRSTDTQYF. The full variable domain, completed using reference TRBV2 and TRBJ2-3, is EPEVTQTPSHQVTQMGQEVILRCVPISNHLYFYWYRQILGQKVEFLVSFYNNEISEKSEIFDDQFSVERPDGSNFTLKIRSTKLEDSAMYFCASSVQGRSTDTQYFGPGTRLTVL.

The chain links TRBV4-3 to TRBJ2-7, with D hard to call. Deletions cut 0 bases from V and 0 bases from J, with 9 bases between. This CDR3 spans 15 amino acids. Germline V CDR1 and CDR2: LGHNA, YSLEER. CDR3 sequence reads: CASSQEITDSYEQYF. Written as DNA, the CDR3 is TGCGCCAGCAGCCAAGAAATCACGGACTCCTACGAGCAGTACTTC.

The rearrangement links TRBV5-1 to TRBJ2-2; 7 nucleotides line up with TRBD2. Germline V CDR1 and CDR2: SGHRS, YFSETQ. This CDR3 contains 15 residues. The V segment lost 4 bases and the J segment 4 bases; nucleotides outside the gene matches: 7. The CDR3 DNA is TGCGCCAGCAGCCTTGGACTAGTTGGCACCGGGGAGCTGTTTTTT. Translation: CASSLGLVGTGELFF.

The V gene is TRBV5-6, the J gene TRBJ1-5; tentatively, D is TRBD1 (5 bases). Germline CDR1 is SGHDT and CDR2 is YYEEEE. The CDR3 runs 14 residues. Trimming pared 3 bases from V and 2 bases from J, leaving 9 bases between. The DNA of the CDR3 is TGTGCCAGCAGCTCCCGGGGGGGCAATCAGCCCCAGCATTTT. Amino acids: CASSSRGGNQPQHF.

The J gene is TRBJ2-2, the V gene TRBV7-5; whether TRBD1, the table's D call, matches the DNA was not checked. TRBV7-5 is listed as a pseudogene. This CDR3 region has 20 residues. Written as DNA, the CDR3 is TGTGTCAGAAGCATACCTCCGGCCAGGGGGACCCCCTCGAACACCGGGGAGCTGTTTTTT. The encoded protein is CVRSIPPARGTPSNTGELFF.

This clone was picked up one time. This chain links TRBV28 with TRBJ1-5; 9 bases fit TRBD1. Germline loops: CDR1 MDHEN, CDR2 SYDVKM. This CDR3 has 16 amino acids. V shed 5 bases and J 2 bases; nucleotides not matched to a gene: 7. CDR3 in DNA: TGTGCCAGCAGTCACTTGGGACAGGGTGGCAATCAGCCCCAGCATTTT. Translated, it gives CASSHLGQGGNQPQHF.

The V gene is TRBV18, the J gene TRBJ1-4; 9 positions agree with TRBD1. Germline loops: CDR1 KGHSH, CDR2 LQKENI. The trim removed 3 bases at V and 5 bases at J, leaving 16 bases unmatched. The CDR3 totals 19 residues. The CDR3 region is CASSPRAGTGRWGNEKLFF. The CDR3 DNA reads as TGTGCCAGCTCACCGCGCGCCGGGACAGGGCGTTGGGGAAATGAAAAACTGTTTTTT.

V is TRBV7-3 and J is TRBJ1-1; D is unresolved. This CDR3 region has 13 residues. The V end lost 1 base, the J end lost 0 bases, and 3 bases lay between the germline ends. CDR1 SGHTA and CDR2 FQGTGA come from the germline V gene. CDR3 nucleotides: TGTGCCAGCAGCTTAAAGGTGAACACTGAAGCTTTCTTT. Its translation is CASSLKVNTEAFF.

The V call is TRBV30, the J call TRBJ2-5, with 7 bases aligning to TRBD1. CDR3 length equals 15 residues. The trim removed 4 bases at V and 5 bases at J, leaving 13 bases unmatched. Germline V gene data show CDR1 as GTSNPN and CDR2 as SVGIG (reference sequence). The CDR3 here is CAWTRQGARGETQYF. In nucleotides, the CDR3 is TGTGCCTGGACACGACAGGGCGCGAGAGGGGAGACCCAGTACTTC.

This rearrangement joins TRBV6-1 to TRBJ2-5, with D possibly called TRBD1 or TRBD2 (5 bases each). This CDR3 has 14 amino acids. Trimming shortened V by 1 base and J by 1 base, and 7 bases separated the two germline ends. The germline V gene encodes CDR1 MNHNS and CDR2 SASEGT. Written as DNA, the CDR3 is TGTGCCAGCAGTGAAGGAGGGGTCCAAGAGACCCAGTACTTC. Translation gives CASSEGGVQETQYF.

CDR3 in amino acids: CASSPNQLAGGGNEQFF. The DNA for the CDR3 is TGTGCCAGCAGCCCTAACCAACTAGCGGGAGGGGGTAATGAGCAGTTCTTC. The chain joins TRBV5-4 to TRBJ2-1, with 13 bases that match TRBD2. Unmatched junction bases numbered 11, after V lost 4 bases and J lost 7 bases. Per germline, CDR1 SGHNT and CDR2 YYREEE (reference sequence). This CDR3 contains 17 residues.